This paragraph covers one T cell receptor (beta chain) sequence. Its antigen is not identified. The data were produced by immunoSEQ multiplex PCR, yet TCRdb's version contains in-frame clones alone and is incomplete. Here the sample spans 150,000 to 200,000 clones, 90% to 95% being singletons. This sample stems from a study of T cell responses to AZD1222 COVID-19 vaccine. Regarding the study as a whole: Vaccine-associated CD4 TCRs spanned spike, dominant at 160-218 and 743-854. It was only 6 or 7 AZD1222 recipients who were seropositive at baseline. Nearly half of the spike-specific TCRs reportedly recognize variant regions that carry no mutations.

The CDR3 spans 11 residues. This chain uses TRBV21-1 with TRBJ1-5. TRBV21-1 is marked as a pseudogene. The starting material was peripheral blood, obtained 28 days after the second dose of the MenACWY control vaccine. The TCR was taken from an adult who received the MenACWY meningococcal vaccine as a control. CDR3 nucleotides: TGTGCCAGCATCACTGATCAGCCCCAGCATTTT. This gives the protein CASITDQPQHF.